These 2 T cell receptor beta chains came from one sample sequenced in a study of T cell repertoires in MIS-A myocarditis (dated by TCRdb to the early 2020s). Library preparation used the immunoSEQ multiplex PCR assay. TCRdb obtained this table from immuneACCESS and retained in-frame rearrangements with V and J assigned. These tables miss some clones; where compared with another copy, unresolved V genes account for less than half of the shortfall, and the remainder is unexplained. Counted in this sample were some 12,000 clones; approximately 80% of them appeared once. Of the sample, 29% falls within the top ten clones. Sequenced: right ventricle heart tissue obtained at autopsy. This sample's cell subset or site label indicates: cardiac tissue sample (left or right ventricle, interventricular septum, or pericardium). Every receptor here comes from a man between 18 and 29 years old with fulminant myocarditis from multisystem inflammatory syndrome in adults (MIS-A) after COVID-19.

The count of this clone is one. The chain combines TRBV2 with TRBJ2-7, with TRBD1 matching over 9 bases. Trimming took 10 bases from V and 3 from J; bases not matched to a gene: 13. Germline V gene sequence: CDR1 SNHLY, CDR2 FYNNEI. The CDR3 runs to 15 residues. The CDR3 DNA reads as TGTGCCAACACGCGGAACCGGGACAGGGACTACGAGCAGTACTTC. Amino acid sequence: CANTRNRDRDYEQYF.

The rearrangement joins TRBV6-5 to TRBJ1-1; no reliable D call. This CDR3 is 13 amino acids long. The V gene's germline CDR1 is MNHEY and CDR2 SVGAGI. Deletions cut 4 bases from V and 2 bases from J, with 8 bases between. This CDR3 reads CASSSPINTEAFF. The CDR3 nucleotides are TGTGCCAGCAGTTCGCCGATAAACACTGAAGCTTTCTTT.